This note documents a single T cell receptor beta chain sequence. The data were obtained in a study of T cell changes during pregnancy in multiple sclerosis. Libraries were prepared by immunoSEQ multiplex PCR; TCRdb keeps only in-frame clonotypes and omits some of them. In the table there are around 56,000 clones, approximately 89% of which are singletons. Sequenced material: peripheral blood, taken after pregnancy. The TCR comes from a female donor with multiple sclerosis, enrolled in a pregnancy study.

CDR3 nucleotides: TGTGCCAGCAGGGGCCCGGCGGGGAATTCACCCCTCCACTTT. Translating it yields CASRGPAGNSPLHF. The V call is TRBV6-5, the J call TRBJ1-6; D ambiguous. Germline lookup yields CDR1 MNHEY and CDR2 SVGAGI. CDR3 length: 14 amino acids. V was clipped by 6 bases and J by 7 bases, with 13 bases between them.